These 2 T cell receptor beta chains came from one sample sequenced in a study of PD-1 blockade in classical Hodgkin lymphoma. Libraries were prepared by immunoSEQ multiplex PCR; TCRdb keeps only in-frame clonotypes and omits some of them. The data show several thousand clones, around 81% seen once. Indicated time point: newly diagnosed, previously untreated cHL patient sample. Sequencing was carried out using peripheral blood mononuclear cells (PBMCs). Source of these receptors: a human donor with classical Hodgkin lymphoma.

The CDR3 DNA sequence: TGTGCCAGCAGCTTGAGGGACGGGGTCCCCGGGAACGAGCAGTACTTC. Residues: CASSLRDGVPGNEQYF. This chain connects TRBV5-6 to TRBJ2-7; D is tentatively TRBD1 or TRBD2 (5 bases each). V was clipped by 1 base and J by 5 bases, with 19 bases between them. Germline V gene lookup returns CDR1 SGHDT and CDR2 YYEEEE. The CDR3 runs to 16 residues.

The genes are TRBV7-2 and TRBJ2-1; D is possibly TRBD2 (5 bases). Germline CDR1 is SGHTA and CDR2 is FQGNSA. This CDR3 comprises 14 residues. V was pared by 0 bases and J by 8 bases, with 11 bases between. This CDR3 is CASSLASVGDEQFF. CDR3 in DNA: TGTGCCAGCAGCTTAGCTAGCGTGGGAGATGAGCAGTTCTTC.